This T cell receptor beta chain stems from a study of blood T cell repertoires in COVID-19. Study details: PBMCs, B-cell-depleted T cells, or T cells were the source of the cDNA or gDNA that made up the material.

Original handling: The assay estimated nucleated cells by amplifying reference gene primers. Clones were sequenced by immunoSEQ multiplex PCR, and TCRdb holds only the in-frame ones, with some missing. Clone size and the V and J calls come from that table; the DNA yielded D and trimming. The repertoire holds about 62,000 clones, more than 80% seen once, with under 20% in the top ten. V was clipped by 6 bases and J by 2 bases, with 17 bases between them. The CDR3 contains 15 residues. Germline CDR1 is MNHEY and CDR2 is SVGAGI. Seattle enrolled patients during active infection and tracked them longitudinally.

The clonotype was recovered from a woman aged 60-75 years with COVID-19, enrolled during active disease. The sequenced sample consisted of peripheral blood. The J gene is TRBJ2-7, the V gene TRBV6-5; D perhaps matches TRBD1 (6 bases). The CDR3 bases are TGTGCCAGCAGGAAAGACAGGTCCCCTACCTACGAGCAGTACTTC. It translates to CASRKDRSPTYEQYF.